This TCR beta chain derives from a study of T cells in Graves' hyperthyroidism and ophthalmopathy. The TCR beta CDR3 regions underwent amplification using RNA transcripts as the source. An initial round of RT-PCR targeting the TCR CDR3 relied on the HTBI primer set. TCRdb reprocessed the multiplex PCR reads via MiXCR and lists one record per CDR3 protein. The sample consists of 550,000 to 850,000 distinct CDR3 sequences, around 19% of them appearing once. This CDR3 has 18 amino acids. Trimming removed 0 bases at V and 4 bases at J, with 18 bases between. Per the germline V gene, CDR1 is MNHEY and CDR2 is SVGEGT. Subjects aged 18 to 65 presented with newly diagnosed hyperthyroidism of less than 2 months' duration. Initially, at the first diagnosis of hyperthyroidism and before any ophthalmopathy symptoms, blood was sampled. PBMCs stemmed from less than 13 ml fresh peripheral blood.

The receptor was derived from a woman aged 45-59 years with Graves' hyperthyroidism that later progressed to Graves' ophthalmopathy. Sequenced sample: blood. The rearrangement links TRBV6-2 or TRBV6-3 to TRBJ1-4; D is undetermined. The CDR3 DNA is TGTGCCAGCAGTTACTCGATAACGGGAGATGGGGTTAATGAAAAACTGTTTTTT. It specifies CASSYSITGDGVNEKLFF.